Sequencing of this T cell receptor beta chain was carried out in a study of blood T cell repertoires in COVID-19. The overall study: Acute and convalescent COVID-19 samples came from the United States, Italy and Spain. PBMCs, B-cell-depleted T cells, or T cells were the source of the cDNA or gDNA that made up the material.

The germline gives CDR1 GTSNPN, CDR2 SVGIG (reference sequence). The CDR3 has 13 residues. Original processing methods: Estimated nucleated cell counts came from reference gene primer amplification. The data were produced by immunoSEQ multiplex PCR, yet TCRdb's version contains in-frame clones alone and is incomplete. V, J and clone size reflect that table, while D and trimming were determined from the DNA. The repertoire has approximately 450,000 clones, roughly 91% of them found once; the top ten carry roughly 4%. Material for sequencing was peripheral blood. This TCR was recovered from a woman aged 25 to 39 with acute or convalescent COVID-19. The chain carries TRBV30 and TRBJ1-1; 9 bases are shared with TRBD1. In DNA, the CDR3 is TGTGCTAGTACAGGGGGCGCGGACACTGAAGCTTTCTTT. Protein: CASTGGADTEAFF.